The 23 T cell receptor beta chains below come from one sample, sequenced in a study of technical replicates of blood from several donors. Clones were read by immunoSEQ multiplex PCR, and TCRdb kept only the in-frame ones, dropping some. The sample lists 12,000 or so clones, 65% to 85% occurring once. Sequencing was carried out using PBMCs. The receptors derive from a human donor in good health.

V gene TRBV5-5 combines with J gene TRBJ2-2; 7 bases map to TRBD1. This CDR3 spans 15 amino acids. V shed 4 bases and J 7 bases; nucleotides not matched to a gene: 10. Germline-derived CDR1 and CDR2 are SGHKS and YYEKEE (reference sequence). CDR3 coding DNA: TGTGCCAGCAGCGGGTCGTTTGGGGACAGCGGGGAGCTGTTTTTT. It encodes CASSGSFGDSGELFF.

The chain couples TRBV19 to TRBJ2-6, with unresolved D. In germline, CDR1 is LNHDA, CDR2 SQIVND (reference sequence). The CDR3 covers 13 residues. Deletions cut 7 bases from V and 0 bases from J, with 4 bases between. The CDR3 nucleotides read TGTGCCAGTACCCACTCTGGGGCCAACGTCCTGACTTTC. The encoded protein is CASTHSGANVLTF.

V is TRBV6-1 and J is TRBJ2-7, with 7 bases aligning to TRBD2. This CDR3 has 15 residues. The V and J ends lost 5 bases and 3 bases, in that order; junction bases with no gene match: 10. Germline V CDR1 and CDR2: MNHNS, SASEGT. The CDR3 sequence: CASSLGEGLYYEQYF. The CDR3, as DNA: TGTGCCAGCAGTTTGGGGGAGGGACTCTACTACGAGCAGTACTTC.

This clone appeared once. This chain connects TRBV6-1 to TRBJ2-3; D unclear. The V end was cut by 4 bases, the J end by 0 bases, with 8 bases between. Germline V gene data show CDR1 as MNHNS and CDR2 as SASEGT. This CDR3 region has 14 residues. The CDR3 spells CASSGPVSTDTQYF. The DNA for the CDR3 is TGTGCCAGCAGTGGCCCGGTTAGCACAGATACGCAGTATTTT.

This clone has only a few counts. The genes are TRBV28 and TRBJ2-7, with 13 bases that match TRBD2. The trim removed 4 bases at V and 5 bases at J, leaving 5 bases unmatched. CDR3 length: 15 amino acids. Germline V CDR1 and CDR2: MDHEN, SYDVKM. The CDR3 reads CASSSLAGGPHEQYF. The CDR3 region has the DNA TGTGCCAGCAGTTCACTAGCGGGAGGGCCCCACGAGCAGTACTTC.

This rearrangement joins TRBV5-1 to TRBJ2-1, with D possibly matching TRBD2 (6 bases). Germline CDR1 reads SGHRS; CDR2 reads YFSETQ. The CDR3 totals 16 residues. The V and J ends lost 4 bases and 1 base respectively, with 15 bases between them. The CDR3 DNA reads as TGCGCCAGCAGCCCCCCCGCTGGAGGGTCCTACAATGAGCAGTTCTTC. Amino acid sequence: CASSPPAGGSYNEQFF.

V usage is TRBV30 and J usage is TRBJ1-3; 9 bases line up with TRBD1. The germline CDR1 and CDR2 sequences are GTSNPN and SVGIG (reference sequence). The CDR3 has 14 residues. The V gene end was trimmed by 5 bases and the J gene end by 2 bases; junction bases not matched to a gene: 4. DNA for the CDR3: TGTGCCTGGGGACAGGGGTTCGCTGGAAACACCATATATTTT. Amino acids: CAWGQGFAGNTIYF.

This clone was recorded a few times. J is TRBJ2-5 and V is TRBV27, with 13 bases matching TRBD2. Germline-derived CDR1 and CDR2 are MNHEY and SMNVEV (reference sequence). The CDR3 totals 16 residues. The junction had 6 bases not matched to a gene; V was cut back by 4 bases and J by 4 bases. The CDR3 is CASSSWTSGGGETQYF. The CDR3 DNA follows: TGTGCCAGCAGTTCATGGACTAGCGGGGGCGGAGAGACCCAGTACTTC.

This chain links TRBV19 with TRBJ2-6; no definite D call. Trimming removed 7 bases at V and 0 bases at J, with 10 bases between. Germline-derived CDR1 and CDR2 are LNHDA and SQIVND (reference sequence). There are 15 residues in the CDR3. CDR3 loop: CASKAGISGANVLTF. The CDR3 DNA is TGTGCCAGTAAGGCAGGAATCTCTGGGGCCAACGTCCTGACTTTC.

This chain links TRBV9 with TRBJ2-3; tentatively, D is TRBD1 (6 bases). Germline V gene data show CDR1 as SGDLS and CDR2 as YYNGEE. This CDR3 region has 18 residues. V shed 0 bases and J shed 0 bases, with 17 bases lying between them. CDR3 in amino acids: CASSVAWQGLFSTDTQYF. The CDR3 DNA is TGTGCCAGCAGCGTAGCTTGGCAGGGGCTTTTTAGCACAGATACGCAGTATTTT. Based on the CDR3 plus reference TRBV9 and TRBJ2-3, the full variable domain is DSGVTQTPKHLITATGQRVTLRCSPRSGDLSVYWYQQSLDQGLQFLIQYYNGEERAKGNILERFSAQQFPDLHSELNLSSLELGDSALYFCASSVAWQGLFSTDTQYFGPGTRLTVL.

The genes are TRBV7-9 and TRBJ1-1; D perhaps matches TRBD1 (6 bases). V dropped 5 bases and J dropped 6 bases, with 13 bases sitting between them. The germline V gene encodes CDR1 SEHNR and CDR2 FQNEAQ (reference sequence). The CDR3 runs 13 residues. In DNA form, the CDR3 reads TGTGCCAGCAGCCCCCCGACAGGCCCTGAAGCTTTCTTT. It encodes CASSPPTGPEAFF.

The table lists this clone with a few counts. The J gene is TRBJ1-2, the V gene TRBV5-1; D perhaps matches TRBD1 (5 bases). The CDR3 sequence is 13 residues long. V shed 7 bases and J shed 6 bases, with 16 bases lying between them. Per germline, CDR1 SGHRS and CDR2 YFSETQ. CDR3 bases: TGCGCCAGCGCCGGGCCAGGGATTCATGGCTACACCTTC. This translates into CASAGPGIHGYTF.

This rearrangement joins TRBV7-9 to TRBJ1-2; D not resolved. Looked up from germline, CDR1 is SEHNR and CDR2 is FQNEAQ (reference sequence). The CDR3 sequence is 14 residues long. With 2 bases removed from V and 2 bases from J, the gap between germline ends came to 9 bases. CDR3 residues: CASSLREENYGYTF. In nucleotides, the CDR3 is TGTGCCAGCAGCTTACGCGAAGAAAACTATGGCTACACCTTC.

Notes on this clone: Germline and junction disagree at one end, which may indicate a read error. The rearrangement links TRBV6-5 to TRBJ2-1, with 8 nucleotides matching TRBD1. CDR1 and CDR2 from the germline V gene are MNHEY and SVGAGI. This CDR3 has 15 residues. The CDR3 loop reads CASRTLPWTGWVQVF. CDR3 coding DNA: TGTGCCAGCAGGACGCTACCTTGGACAGGGTGGGTTCAGGTCTTC.

This clone occurred once. The chain uses TRBV2 and TRBJ1-2, with D possibly matching TRBD1 (6 bases). V shed 5 bases and J shed 4 bases, with 14 bases lying between them. This CDR3 region has 14 residues. Germline V gives CDR1 SNHLY, CDR2 FYNNEI. As DNA, the CDR3 is TGTGCCAGCAGTACAGGGTTTAACCTCTATGGCTACACCTTC. This sequence encodes CASSTGFNLYGYTF.

The chain carries TRBV29-1 and TRBJ2-2; D gene unclear. The CDR3 loop spans 15 amino acids. With 5 bases removed from V and 4 bases from J, the gap between germline ends came to 17 bases. Germline CDR1 and CDR2: SQVTM and ANQGSEA. In DNA form, the CDR3 reads TGCAGCGTTTCGACTTTTCTCCCGTCCACCGGGGAGCTGTTTTTT. It yields the protein CSVSTFLPSTGELFF.

This chain joins TRBV5-1 and TRBJ1-4; tentatively, D is TRBD1 (5 bases). Trimming removed 1 base at V and 4 bases at J, with 11 bases between. The CDR3 has 15 amino acids. CDR1 and CDR2 (germline): SGHRS, YFSETQ. The CDR3, as DNA: TGCGCCAGCAGCTTGACCGGGACTGGTAATGAAAAACTGTTTTTT. Translated, it gives CASSLTGTGNEKLFF. Full variable domain (outside the CDR3, taken from reference TRBV5-1 and TRBJ1-4): KAGVTQTPRYLIKTRGQQVTLSCSPISGHRSVSWYQQTPGQGLQFLFEYFSETQRNKGNFPGRFSGRQFSNSRSEMNVSTLELGDSALYLCASSLTGTGNEKLFFGSGTQLSVL.

This clone was recorded only once. The rearrangement joins TRBV9 to TRBJ2-1, with D maybe TRBD1 (6 bases). The CDR3 contains 14 residues. Germline V gives CDR1 SGDLS, CDR2 YYNGEE. V lost 0 bases and J 3 bases, leaving 7 bases between the germline ends. DNA for the CDR3: TGTGCCAGCAGCGTAGGAGGGGGCTACAATGAGCAGTTCTTC. It codes for CASSVGGGYNEQFF.

The rearrangement links TRBV7-2 to TRBJ2-7, with 9 bases that match TRBD1. The CDR3 runs 15 residues. Germline-derived CDR1 and CDR2 are SGHTA and FQGNSA. J gave up 2 bases and V 1 base, and 3 bases lay outside the gene matches. Here the CDR3 reads CASSLVWTGAYEQYF. The DNA for the CDR3 is TGTGCCAGCAGCTTAGTATGGACAGGGGCCTACGAGCAGTACTTC. Combining the CDR3 with reference TRBV7-2 and TRBJ2-7 gives the whole variable domain GAGVSQSPSNKVTEKGKDVELRCDPISGHTALYWYRQSLGQGLEFLIYFQGNSAPDKSGLPSDRFSAERTGGSVSTLTIQRTQQEDSAVYLCASSLVWTGAYEQYFGPGTRLTVT.

J is TRBJ2-1 and V is TRBV19, with 8 nucleotides matching TRBD1. The CDR3 covers 16 residues. Looked up from germline, CDR1 is LNHDA and CDR2 is SQIVND (reference sequence). Losses at the gene ends were 6 bases for V and 0 bases for J; bases not matched to a gene: 7. This CDR3 is CASRPAGGSSYNEQFF. CDR3 bases: TGTGCCAGTAGGCCCGCAGGGGGCAGCTCCTACAATGAGCAGTTCTTC.

This clone appeared once. This rearrangement joins TRBV5-4 to TRBJ2-7, with TRBD1 identical over 11 bases. Trimming cost V 4 bases and J 7 bases; bases outside gene matches: 7. The CDR3 extends over 14 amino acids. The germline V gene has CDR1 SGHNT and CDR2 YYREEE (reference sequence). CDR3 protein: CASSRDRGFGEQYF. DNA for the CDR3: TGTGCCAGCAGCCGGGACAGGGGGTTCGGGGAGCAGTACTTC.

This clone is a singleton in its sample. The V call is TRBV9, the J call TRBJ2-3; 13 bases match TRBD2. Trimming cost V 2 bases and J 1 base; bases outside gene matches: 4. CDR3 length: 17 residues. Germline CDR1 reads SGDLS; CDR2 reads YYNGEE. CDR3 sequence reads: CASSVRTSGRGTDTQYF. For the CDR3, the DNA is TGTGCCAGCAGCGTTCGGACTAGCGGGAGAGGCACAGATACGCAGTATTTT.

The chain joins TRBV2 to TRBJ2-3; TRBD1 might be the D (8 bases). CDR1 and CDR2 (germline): SNHLY, FYNNEI. Deletions cut 0 bases from V and 6 bases from J, with 25 bases between. The CDR3 has 19 residues. The CDR3, as DNA: TGTGCCAGCAGTGAAGCGCGGGGGAACAGGGGGAACCCTAGGGATACGCAGTATTTT. It codes for CASSEARGNRGNPRDTQYF.